This T cell receptor beta chain was identified in a study of T cells in Graves' hyperthyroidism and ophthalmopathy. Between the trimmed V and J ends, which lost 3 bases and 0 bases, there was a span of 19 bases. CDR1 and CDR2 from the germline V gene are SGHDT and YYEEEE. The CDR3 length is 17 residues. TCR beta CDR3 sequences were amplified from RNA transcripts. The TCR CDR3 was amplified in a first-round RT-PCR using the HTBI primer set. Each CDR3 protein gets one entry after TCRdb re-called the multiplex PCR reads with MiXCR. The data contain about 260,000 distinct CDR3 sequences, roughly 15% of them singletons. This clonotype was observed at least ten times.

This TCR was sampled from a woman between 18 and 29 years old with Graves' ophthalmopathy. The chain uses TRBV5-6 and TRBJ2-7; TRBD2 might be the D (5 bases). Sequencing was performed on blood. CDR3 sequence: CASSSTGIPRSSYEQYF. Here the CDR3 DNA reads TGTGCCAGCAGCTCGACGGGGATCCCTAGGAGCTCCTACGAGCAGTACTTC. The variable domain in full, completed from reference TRBV5-6 and TRBJ2-7, reads DAGVTQSPTHLIKTRGQQVTLRCSPKSGHDTVSWYQQALGQGPQFIFQYYEEEERQRGNFPDRFSGHQFPNYSSELNVNALLLGDSALYLCASSSTGIPRSSYEQYFGPGTRLTVT.